The present TCR beta chain was sequenced within a study of graft-versus-host responses after intestinal transplantation. Background on the study: Transplants were multivisceral, liver-intestinal, or isolated intestinal. Recipients uniformly received anti-thymocyte globulin induction, followed by tacrolimus and steroids for approximately 3 years.

Profiled with immunoSEQ multiplex PCR; TCRdb holds only in-frame clones, not every one. The repertoire holds more than 25,000 clones, with over 90% as singletons. Germline CDR1 and CDR2: SEHNR and FQNEAQ (reference sequence). V was cut by 1 base and J by 6 bases, with 15 bases left in between. The CDR3 runs to 15 residues. The sample was PBMCs, taken 18 days after transplant. The chain couples TRBV7-9 to TRBJ1-2; D is unclear. The sequence was collected from a human patient who received an intestinal transplant, so some T cells may come from the graft donor. The CDR3 reads CASSLETTVVDGYTF. The CDR3 coding sequence is TGTGCCAGCAGCTTAGAAACGACGGTGGTCGATGGCTACACCTTC.